The entry that follows covers one T cell receptor beta chain sequence. Its antigen is currently unknown. Use of 60 Vbeta and 13 Jbeta primers characterized the PCR. Data came from immunoSEQ multiplex PCR; TCRdb stores just in-frame clones and leaves some out. The sample consists of about 180,000 clones, roughly 77% of them appearing once. The data originate from a study of cytomegalovirus exposure and HLA in healthy donors. Study-wide findings and caveats: Researchers reportedly found TCR beta sequences accurately predicted most subjects' HLA-A and HLA-B alleles. In an earlier analysis, in some 600 donors, most V segments appeared productive either ~87% or ~30% of the time. Analysis performed later found more than 15,000 TCR beta sequences associated with HLA alleles at 0.05 false discovery rate.

Losses at the gene ends were 8 bases for V and 4 bases for J; bases not matched to a gene: 4. The CDR3 is 14 amino acids. Germline-derived CDR1 and CDR2 are MNHNS and SASEGT. The chain carries TRBV6-1 and TRBJ2-1; 11 nucleotides agree with TRBD1. This TCR was recovered from a woman aged 30 to 39 in good health and CMV-seronegative. The sample was PBMCs. The CDR3 loop reads CASCRDRGYNEQFF. CDR3 coding DNA: TGTGCCAGCTGCCGGGACAGGGGGTACAATGAGCAGTTCTTC.